A selection of T cell receptor beta chains follows, all from one sample in a study of cytomegalovirus exposure and HLA in healthy donors. TCRdb keeps only in-frame clones here, not all; method: immunoSEQ multiplex PCR. This table has approximately 160,000 clones, 77% appearing once. Input material: PBMCs. The origin of the receptors is a woman in her 30s in good health and CMV-seropositive. The conserved cysteine and the conserved F or W are not part of the CDR3 here. Fields, in order: CDR3 length, D gene, V gene, J gene, CDR3 protein. The D gene is left open where the match is weak.

len: 16
d_gene: TRBD1
v_gene: TRBV7-2
j_gene: TRBJ1-4
CDR3aa: ASSYPETGGRGNEKLF

len: 14
d_gene: TRBD1
v_gene: TRBV7-6
j_gene: TRBJ1-2
CDR3aa: ASSRSGTGVGYGYT

len: 15
d_gene: TRBD2
v_gene: TRBV7-2
j_gene: TRBJ2-1
CDR3aa: ASSLVSGAGVYNEQF

len: 14
d_gene: TRBD1
v_gene: TRBV7-2
j_gene: TRBJ2-7
CDR3aa: ASSSPYGQGAYEQY

len: 14
d_gene: TRBD1
v_gene: TRBV5-1
j_gene: TRBJ2-1
CDR3aa: ASSLDRTGSYNEQF

len: 12
d_gene: TRBD1
v_gene: TRBV9
j_gene: TRBJ2-5
CDR3aa: ASSADRGLETQY

len: 13
d_gene: NA
v_gene: TRBV5-5
j_gene: TRBJ1-2
CDR3aa: ASSVQGFGLRGYT

len: 13
d_gene: NA
v_gene: TRBV6-1
j_gene: TRBJ2-5
CDR3aa: ASSGYVQYQETQY

len: 12
d_gene: NA
v_gene: TRBV2
j_gene: TRBJ2-2
CDR3aa: ASCPGGLAGELF

len: 16
d_gene: TRBD2
v_gene: TRBV19
j_gene: TRBJ2-1
CDR3aa: ASSTRTSGSGGYNEQF

len: 13
d_gene: TRBD1
v_gene: TRBV7-8
j_gene: TRBJ2-3
CDR3aa: ASSFAGTGTDTQY

len: 15
d_gene: TRBD1
v_gene: TRBV28
j_gene: TRBJ2-6
CDR3aa: ASSSGTGISGANVLT

len: 11
d_gene: NA
v_gene: TRBV7-2
j_gene: TRBJ1-5
CDR3aa: ASSLESGQPQH

len: 11
d_gene: NA
v_gene: TRBV11-3
j_gene: TRBJ1-1
CDR3aa: ASSFTPETEAF

len: 12
d_gene: TRBD2
v_gene: TRBV30
j_gene: TRBJ2-3
CDR3aa: AWSVRREKGTQY

len: 13
d_gene: TRBD1
v_gene: TRBV6-5
j_gene: TRBJ1-2
CDR3aa: ASRRQGAANYGYT

len: 14
d_gene: TRBD2
v_gene: TRBV14
j_gene: TRBJ2-7
CDR3aa: ASSPPGGRAFYEQY

len: 11
d_gene: NA
v_gene: TRBV27
j_gene: TRBJ1-1
CDR3aa: ASSLSLQAEAF

len: 13
d_gene: TRBD1
v_gene: TRBV5-1
j_gene: TRBJ2-7
CDR3aa: ASSLGGQGAYEQY

len: 14
d_gene: TRBD2
v_gene: TRBV5-1
j_gene: TRBJ2-2
CDR3aa: ASSPGLAGFGGELF

len: 14
d_gene: TRBD1
v_gene: TRBV28
j_gene: TRBJ2-4
CDR3aa: ASARSGTGGKNIQY

len: 12
d_gene: TRBD1
v_gene: TRBV7-6
j_gene: TRBJ2-7
CDR3aa: ASSPGQGGYEQY

len: 14
d_gene: NA
v_gene: TRBV27
j_gene: TRBJ1-4
CDR3aa: ASSLFGGGNNEKLF

len: 10
d_gene: NA
v_gene: TRBV5-1
j_gene: TRBJ1-2
CDR3aa: ASRRDTYGYT

len: 12
d_gene: NA
v_gene: TRBV13
j_gene: TRBJ2-3
CDR3aa: ASSLGNMADTQY

len: 15
d_gene: NA
v_gene: TRBV12-2
j_gene: TRBJ1-3
CDR3aa: ASRLRGARSSGNTIY